These 2 T cell receptor beta chains share one sample of origin, sequenced in a study of Graves' ophthalmopathy and Graves' hyperthyroidism. The sequenced template was RNA, covering the TCR beta CDR3 region. The authors performed first-round RT-PCR with HTBI primers and then a second-round multiplex PCR. TCRdb itself ran the multiplex PCR reads through MiXCR, one entry per CDR3 protein. This table holds fewer than 600,000 distinct CDR3 sequences, 13% to 15% found once. Sequencing input: blood. The receptors originated from a woman between 25 and 40 years old with Graves' ophthalmopathy.

This clonotype was found many times. The chain uses TRBV5-5 and TRBJ1-5, with D uncertain. The CDR3 consists of 16 residues. V lost 0 bases and J lost 7, with 17 bases in between. CDR1 and CDR2 from the germline V gene are SGHKS and YYEKEE (reference sequence). CDR3: CASSLESTFPTQPQHF. The CDR3 DNA reads TGTGCCAGCAGCTTGGAGTCTACTTTCCCGACCCAGCCCCAGCATTTT.

In this sample, this clonotype turned up many times. The gene calls are TRBV11-1 and TRBJ1-3; 7 bases line up with TRBD1. The germline V gene encodes CDR1 SGHAT and CDR2 FQDESV (reference sequence). V trimming: 3 bases; J trimming: 1 base; junction bases outside the gene matches: 12. This CDR3 has 18 amino acids. CDR3 region: CASSFSGGARPSGNTIYF. In DNA form, the CDR3 reads TGTGCCAGCAGCTTCTCAGGGGGGGCGCGGCCGTCTGGAAACACCATATATTTT.